Shown below are 31 T cell receptor beta chains from a single sample sequenced in a study of tumor-infiltrating lymphocytes in oesophageal squamous cell carcinoma. TCRdb re-called the PCR reads with MiXCR, one entry per CDR3 protein. This sample has about 13,000 distinct CDR3 sequences, with around 56% found just once. Sequencing input: blood. These receptors all come from a female donor with esophageal squamous cell carcinoma.

The rearrangement joins TRBV7-8 to TRBJ2-5; D may be TRBD1 (5 bases). Germline V gives CDR1 SGHVS, CDR2 FQNEAQ. This CDR3 is 15 amino acids long. V lost 1 base and J 1 base, leaving 10 bases between the germline ends. CDR3 sequence reads: CASSLGGQIQETQYF. The CDR3 region has the DNA TGTGCCAGCAGCTTAGGTGGACAAATCCAAGAGACCCAGTACTTC.

The chain carries TRBV7-2 and TRBJ1-6, with 10 positions matching TRBD1. The J segment lost 9 bases and the V segment lost 4 bases, leaving 3 bases of the junction unmatched. The CDR3 contains 14 residues. Germline V CDR1 and CDR2: SGHTA, FQGNSA. In DNA form, the CDR3 reads TGTGCCAGCAGCTATGGGACAGGGGTTTCACCCCTCCACTTT. This encodes CASSYGTGVSPLHF.

This clonotype is judged medium-sized. The chain joins TRBV28 to TRBJ1-5; maybe TRBD1 (6 bases). Trimming left V 2 bases short and J 0 bases short, with 23 bases between. Germline V gene sequence: CDR1 MDHEN, CDR2 SYDVKM. CDR3 length equals 20 residues. The CDR3 nucleotides read TGTGCCAGCAGTTTACCTGGGGGGCTTGGGCCCGATTATAGCAATCAGCCCCAGCATTTT. It codes for CASSLPGGLGPDYSNQPQHF.

The chain uses TRBV3-1 and TRBJ2-1; 15 positions match TRBD2. CDR3 size: 19 residues. The germline CDR1 and CDR2 sequences are LGHDT and YNNKEL (reference sequence). V was clipped by 4 bases and J by 0 bases; unmatched bases: 7. CDR3 sequence reads: CASSPPGLAGGSSYNEQFF. In nucleotides, the CDR3 is TGTGCCAGCAGCCCCCCTGGACTAGCGGGGGGGTCCTCCTACAATGAGCAGTTCTTC.

This sequence joins TRBV28 and TRBJ2-4; unclear D gene. The J call may not be correct, given that the DNA end is closer to TRBJ2-7. This CDR3 has 14 amino acids. Germline V gene sequence: CDR1 MDHEN, CDR2 SYDVKM. DNA of the CDR3: TGTGCCAGCAGTTTTGTGGAGCCTCACTACGAGCAGTACTTC. It specifies CASSFVEPHYEQYF.

This clonotype counts as medium-sized (0.01 to 0.1%). This rearrangement joins TRBV7-9 to TRBJ1-1, with TRBD1 identical over 12 bases. CDR1 and CDR2 (germline): SEHNR, FQNEAQ (reference sequence). This CDR3 spans 15 amino acids. The V and J ends lost 2 bases and 7 bases, in that order; junction bases with no gene match: 5. In DNA, the CDR3 is TGTGCCAGCAGCTTAATGGGACAGGGGGCCAGTGAAGCTTTCTTT. Translating it yields CASSLMGQGASEAFF.

This clonotype was seen just once. A much larger clone is a single base away; this may be a read error. The chain combines TRBV19 with TRBJ1-5; possibly TRBD1 for D (6 bases). Germline loops: CDR1 LNHDA, CDR2 SQIVND (reference sequence). The CDR3 is 12 amino acids. CDR3 loop: CASTQGRQTQHF. Written as DNA, the CDR3 is TGTGCCAGTACCCAGGGGCGTCAGACCCAGCATTTT.

This clonotype was detected only once. The chain combines TRBV11-2 with TRBJ2-1, with D unresolved. Near its end, the DNA agrees better with TRBJ2-7, so the J call may be wrong. Germline V gene lookup returns CDR1 SGHAT and CDR2 FQNNGV. The CDR3 contains 12 residues. The CDR3 loop is CASSKGSYEQYF. Written as DNA, the CDR3 is TGTGCCAGCAGCAAGGGATCCTACGAGCAGTACTTC.

The CDR3: CASSGLAGAFEQFF. As DNA, the CDR3 is TGTGCCAGCAGCGGACTAGCGGGAGCGTTTGAGCAGTTCTTC. The rearrangement joins TRBV12-3 or TRBV12-4 to TRBJ2-5; 13 nucleotides line up with TRBD2. The J call may not be correct, given that the DNA end is closer to TRBJ2-1. CDR3 size: 14 residues.

This clonotype is categorized as large. A read error may produce the germline difference seen at one junction end. V gene TRBV7-7 combines with J gene TRBJ2-1, with D possibly being TRBD1 (6 bases). The CDR3 has 15 amino acids. Germline CDR1 SSHAT, CDR2 FNYEAQ (reference sequence). The CDR3 spells CASSLNREIYNEQFF. In DNA, the CDR3 is TGTGCTAGCAGCCTAAACAGGGAGATCTACAATGAGCAGTTCTTC.

The rearrangement links TRBV5-6 to TRBJ2-7; 11 bases match TRBD2. The J segment lost 3 bases and the V segment lost 3 bases, leaving 2 bases of the junction unmatched. This CDR3 spans 14 amino acids. Germline values: CDR1 SGHDT, CDR2 YYEEEE. The CDR3 DNA reads TGTGCCAGCAGCTCGGGGACTAGCGGCTACGAGCAGTACTTC. The encoded protein is CASSSGTSGYEQYF.

This clonotype was observed many times. This may stem from a read error, because a much larger clone lies one nucleotide away. V usage is TRBV11-3 and J usage is TRBJ2-5; 7 nucleotides agree with TRBD1. The CDR3 covers 15 residues. Trimming cost V 1 base and J 11 bases; bases outside gene matches: 13. The germline gives CDR1 SGHNT, CDR2 YENEEA. CDR3 loop: CASSLAGTAYNEQYF. Written as DNA, the CDR3 is TGTGCCAGCAGCTTAGCCGGGACAGCCTACAATGAGCAGTACTTC. The full variable domain, rest sourced from reference TRBV11-3 and TRBJ2-5, is EAGVVQSPRYKIIEKKQPVAFWCNPISGHNTLYWYLQNLGQGPELLIRYENEEAVDDSQLPKDRFSAERLKGVDSTLKIQPAELGDSAVYLCASSLAGTAYNEQYFGPGTRLLVL.

In this sample, this clonotype turned up many times. This chain connects TRBV6-5 to TRBJ2-1; 13 nucleotides line up with TRBD2. The CDR3 contains 20 residues. Per the germline V gene, CDR1 is MNHEY and CDR2 is SVGAGI. J gave up 0 bases and V 2 bases, and 10 bases lay outside the gene matches. For the CDR3, the DNA is TGTGCCAGCAGTTACCTTGGGACTAGCGGGATAGTTCGCTCCTACAATGAGCAGTTCTTC. Protein product: CASSYLGTSGIVRSYNEQFF.

This chain joins TRBV5-1 and TRBJ2-3, with D hard to call. Germline lookup yields CDR1 SGHRS and CDR2 YFSETQ. V lost 1 base and J lost 2, with 11 bases in between. The CDR3 sequence is 15 residues long. The CDR3 DNA follows: TGCGCCAGCAGCTTGCAGGACCCAACCACAGATACGCAGTATTTT. It specifies CASSLQDPTTDTQYF.

This clonotype was detected many times. This chain uses TRBV11-2 with TRBJ2-7; no reliable D call. Trimming shortened V by 1 base and J by 0 bases, and 7 bases separated the two germline ends. The CDR3 covers 14 residues. Germline lookup yields CDR1 SGHAT and CDR2 FQNNGV. CDR3 amino acids: CASSLGHLSYEQYF. CDR3 coding DNA: TGTGCCAGCAGCTTAGGACACCTCTCCTACGAGCAGTACTTC.

The CDR3 sequence: CASSLEGVGVGYTF. The CDR3 bases are TGTGCCAGCAGCTTAGAGGGGGTGGGGGTCGGCTACACCTTC. The chain has TRBV7-9 and TRBJ2-7, with D maybe TRBD1 (6 bases). The J call may not be correct, given that the DNA end is closer to TRBJ1-2. This CDR3 contains 14 residues. Germline V CDR1 and CDR2: SEHNR, FQNEAQ (reference sequence).

This chain uses TRBV7-4 with TRBJ2-3; 11 nucleotides match TRBD2. This CDR3 comprises 16 residues. Per germline, CDR1 SGHVT and CDR2 SQSDAQ. V dropped 5 bases and J dropped 5; count of bases not matched to a gene: 9. DNA for the CDR3: TGTGCCAGCAGCCCCTCCCTAGCGGGAGGAGGAGATACGCAGTATTTT. This sequence encodes CASSPSLAGGGDTQYF.

The chain uses TRBV7-2 and TRBJ2-1, with 7 bases lining up with TRBD2. V shed 3 bases and J 6 bases; nucleotides not matched to a gene: 2. Germline loops: CDR1 SGHTA, CDR2 FQGNSA. The CDR3 runs 13 residues. This CDR3 reads CASSFGGSNEQFF. CDR3 coding DNA: TGTGCCAGCAGCTTCGGCGGGAGCAATGAGCAGTTCTTC.

The chain is built from TRBV5-1 and TRBJ1-1; D is ambiguous. There are 14 residues in the CDR3. Between the trimmed V and J ends, which lost 0 bases and 4 bases, there was a span of 10 bases. CDR1 SGHRS and CDR2 YFSETQ come from the germline V gene. The CDR3 nucleotides are TGCGCCAGCAGCTTGGCAGGTTATGGCACTGAAGCTTTCTTT. This gives the protein CASSLAGYGTEAFF. The full variable domain, its missing parts supplied by reference TRBV5-1 and TRBJ1-1, is KAGVTQTPRYLIKTRGQQVTLSCSPISGHRSVSWYQQTPGQGLQFLFEYFSETQRNKGNFPGRFSGRQFSNSRSEMNVSTLELGDSALYLCASSLAGYGTEAFFGQGTRLTVV.

The chain carries TRBV6-1 and TRBJ2-5; possibly TRBD2 for D (5 bases). This CDR3 is built from 15 residues. Trimming left V 4 bases short and J 0 bases short, with 12 bases between. The germline gives CDR1 MNHNS, CDR2 SASEGT. The CDR3 sequence is CASSAIGVHQETQYF. The CDR3 DNA follows: TGTGCCAGCAGTGCGATCGGGGTCCACCAAGAGACCCAGTACTTC.

This clonotype has a single count. The chain has TRBV11-3 and TRBJ2-1; 9 nucleotides match TRBD2. The closer fit of TRBJ2-7 to the DNA end suggests the J call may be wrong. Germline CDR1 reads SGHNT; CDR2 reads YENEEA. This CDR3 contains 16 residues. The CDR3 is CASSPLRAGGTYEQYF. The DNA for the CDR3 is TGTGCCAGCAGCCCACTCCGGGCGGGAGGGACCTACGAGCAGTACTTC.

In DNA, the CDR3 is TGTGCCAGAAGCTTGGCGTCAGTCAATGAAAAACTGTTTTTT. Its protein is CARSLASVNEKLFF. The chain has TRBV5-3 and TRBJ1-4, with unresolved D. TRBV5-3 is noted as an ORF with a role that remains uncertain. The CDR3 sequence is 14 residues long. Trimming shortened V by 0 bases and J by 5 bases, and 8 bases separated the two germline ends.

As to this clonotype: No conserved phenylalanine or tryptophan is present at the end of the CDR3, so a read error is the likely explanation. The DNA is omitted, as the CDR3 cannot be located on it reliably, and the CDR3 follows TCRdb's listing. This chain joins TRBV7-6 and TRBJ1-1. Germline values: CDR1 SGHVS, CDR2 FNYEAQ. The CDR3 sequence runs 18 residues, both termini included. CDR3 amino acids: CASSLVSPRGKETQYFGQ.

The table lists this clonotype with a few counts. A much larger clone differs by one base, so this may be a read error. The chain links TRBV19 to TRBJ2-5, with 12 bases fitting TRBD2. The CDR3 loop spans 15 amino acids. Germline-derived CDR1 and CDR2 are LNHDA and SQIVND (reference sequence). V lost 7 bases and J lost 11; bases outside the gene matches: 14. The CDR3 spells CASTSALAGGNEQYF. The CDR3 DNA is TGTGCCAGTACCTCTGCACTAGCGGGAGGCAATGAGCAGTACTTC.

The V and J genes are TRBV7-8 and TRBJ2-3; 9 bases match TRBD1. Germline V gene sequence: CDR1 SGHVS, CDR2 FQNEAQ. CDR3 length: 15 residues. J lost 3 bases, V lost 5 bases, and 6 bases had no gene match. For the CDR3, the DNA is TGTGCCAGCAGCGAGGGACAGGGCCGGACAGATACGCAGTATTTT. This translates into CASSEGQGRTDTQYF.

By sample share, this clonotype is medium-sized. V gene TRBV7-9 combines with J gene TRBJ2-7, with 9 bases aligning to TRBD2. Germline V lookup: CDR1 SEHNR, CDR2 FQNEAQ (reference sequence). V trimming: 10 bases; J trimming: 0 bases; junction bases outside the gene matches: 10. The CDR3 consists of 15 residues. The CDR3 protein is CATGRAGGRSYEQYF. The CDR3 DNA reads TGTGCCACGGGTAGAGCGGGAGGCCGCTCCTACGAGCAGTACTTC.

V is TRBV12-3 or TRBV12-4 and J is TRBJ2-5, with D possibly TRBD1 on 6 matching bases. The J call may be faulty, since TRBJ1-2 better matches the DNA end. The CDR3 is 14 amino acids. The CDR3 DNA sequence: TGTGCCAGCAGTAGTACAGGGTTCCCTTATGGCTACACCTTC. This sequence encodes CASSSTGFPYGYTF.

The rearrangement uses TRBV6-2 or TRBV6-3 and TRBJ2-7; TRBD2 matches 12 bases. The trim removed 3 bases at V and 12 bases at J, leaving 9 bases unmatched. The CDR3 totals 14 residues. Germline V CDR1 and CDR2: MNHEY, SVGEGT. The DNA for the CDR3 is TGTGCCAGCAGTTATTGGAGACTAGCGGGAGTTCGGTACTTC. It encodes CASSYWRLAGVRYF.

This chain links TRBV7-3 with TRBJ1-1, with D unclear. Germline V gene lookup returns CDR1 SGHTA and CDR2 FQGTGA. This CDR3 has 13 residues. Between the trimmed V and J ends, which lost 2 bases and 1 base, there was a span of 5 bases. The CDR3 is CASSLEGNTEAFF. CDR3 DNA sequence: TGTGCCAGCAGCTTAGAAGGGAACACTGAAGCTTTCTTT.

This clonotype turned up a few times. The chain is built from TRBV7-2 and TRBJ2-5; TRBD1 agrees at 8 bases. From germline, CDR1 is SGHTA and CDR2 FQGNSA. This CDR3 is 13 amino acids long. V was pared by 7 bases and J by 5 bases, with 6 bases of the junction left unmatched. The CDR3: CASKPGGRETQYF. DNA of the CDR3: TGTGCCAGCAAGCCAGGGGGCAGGGAGACCCAGTACTTC.

The chain links TRBV7-3 to TRBJ2-5, with 8 bases that match TRBD1. TRBJ2-1 matches the DNA end more closely, so the J call is doubtful. Germline CDR1 is SGHTA and CDR2 is FQGTGA. The CDR3 totals 15 residues. The CDR3: CASSPTGTGANEQFF. The CDR3 DNA sequence: TGTGCCAGCAGCCCAACCGGGACAGGCGCGAATGAGCAGTTCTTC.